This T cell receptor beta chain originates from a study of T-cell reconstitution after alpha-beta-depleted transplantation in children. Preparation of the TCRbeta library used unique molecular identifiers. TCRdb independently ran MiXCR on the PCR reads; one entry per CDR3 protein. The repertoire has some 500,000 distinct CDR3 sequences, about a sixth of them found once; the top ten carry roughly 3.3%. Trimming pared 4 bases from V and 5 bases from J, leaving 12 bases between. Germline V gives CDR1 LGHDT, CDR2 YNNKEL (reference sequence). This CDR3 region has 13 residues. This clonotype was obtained from a human donor who donated a stem cell graft to a child with acute lymphoblastic leukemia. The specimen was PBMCs from the stem cell graft donor, collected from the stem cell graft. V is TRBV3-1 and J is TRBJ2-7, with D maybe TRBD1 (6 bases). DNA for the CDR3: TGTGCCAGCAGCCGGGGGCGCTTCCACGAGCAGTACTTC. It yields the protein CASSRGRFHEQYF.